Shown below are 20 T cell receptor beta chains from a single sample sequenced in a study of CD8+ T cells in alopecia areata. Extraction and reverse transcription of RNA yielded cDNA as the sequencing template. Some clones are missing from TCRdb's copy, which holds only in-frame ones; the method was immunoSEQ multiplex PCR. The data show 150,000 to 200,000 clones, 50% to 70% seen once. Treatment specified: oral pan-JAK inhibitor, 5-10 mg twice daily. The starting material was CD4+ T cells sorted from blood, obtained at week 4, from a patient treated with tofacitinib. The receptors shown here come from a human donor with alopecia areata.

The genes are TRBV29-1 and TRBJ2-7; 7 positions match TRBD1. The V gene end was trimmed by 6 bases and the J gene end by 0 bases; junction bases not matched to a gene: 8. The CDR3 covers 14 residues. CDR1 and CDR2 from the germline V gene are SQVTM and ANQGSEA. CDR3 protein: CSVNDRVSSYEQYF. The CDR3 DNA is TGCAGCGTGAATGACAGGGTGAGCTCCTACGAGCAGTACTTC.

This sequence joins TRBV5-1 and TRBJ2-3; 10 nucleotides match TRBD2. The length of the CDR3 is 16 residues. Germline V lookup: CDR1 SGHRS, CDR2 YFSETQ. J lost 5 bases, V lost 4 bases, and 10 bases had no gene match. CDR3 in amino acids: CASSPRPTSGVDTQYF. The CDR3 DNA reads TGCGCCAGCAGCCCGAGGCCCACTAGCGGGGTAGATACGCAGTATTTT. The full variable domain, its missing parts supplied by reference TRBV5-1 and TRBJ2-3, is KAGVTQTPRYLIKTRGQQVTLSCSPISGHRSVSWYQQTPGQGLQFLFEYFSETQRNKGNFPGRFSGRQFSNSRSEMNVSTLELGDSALYLCASSPRPTSGVDTQYFGPGTRLTVL.

This sequence joins TRBV5-6 and TRBJ2-7; D is perhaps TRBD1 (6 bases). The CDR3 has 15 residues. The V gene lost 4 bases and the J gene lost 0 bases, with 14 bases spanning the gap. Germline CDR1 and CDR2: SGHDT and YYEEEE. The chain's CDR3 is CASSRGHSFSYEQYF. As DNA, the CDR3 is TGTGCCAGCAGCCGGGGACACTCCTTCTCCTACGAGCAGTACTTC.

The chain uses TRBV11-2 and TRBJ2-3; D gene ambiguous. Germline V gives CDR1 SGHAT, CDR2 FQNNGV. CDR3 size: 14 residues. Trimming pared 1 base from V and 6 bases from J, leaving 11 bases between. CDR3 protein: CASSLVVNVDTQYF. The CDR3 bases are TGTGCCAGCAGCTTAGTTGTGAATGTTGATACGCAGTATTTT.

In its sample, this clone was seen a few times. The V and J genes are TRBV5-1 and TRBJ2-2, with D perhaps matching TRBD2 (6 bases). V lost 0 bases and J lost 4, with 7 bases in between. This CDR3 is 14 amino acids long. CDR1 and CDR2 (germline): SGHRS, YFSETQ. DNA of the CDR3: TGCGCCAGCAGCTTGGTGGGAGGCACCGGGGAGCTGTTTTTT. Its translation is CASSLVGGTGELFF.

The rearrangement joins TRBV4-1 to TRBJ2-5; D is ambiguous. CDR1 and CDR2 from the germline V gene are MGHRA and YSYEKL. This CDR3 region has 13 residues. Trimming removed 0 bases from V and 5 bases from J, with 7 bases in between. Here the CDR3 reads CASSQDEWETQYF. CDR3 nucleotides: TGCGCCAGCAGCCAAGATGAGTGGGAGACCCAGTACTTC.

This clone came up a few times. The chain joins TRBV29-1 to TRBJ1-3; no firm D call. The germline V and J ends were trimmed by 7 bases and 0 bases, with 10 bases remaining between them. CDR1 is SQVTM, CDR2 ANQGSEA, per germline. CDR3 size: 13 residues. The CDR3 DNA is TGCAGCGCTACCCACAACTCTGGAAACACCATATATTTT. Its translation: CSATHNSGNTIYF. The entire variable domain, with the rest obtained from reference TRBV29-1 and TRBJ1-3, is as follows: SAVISQKPSRDICQRGTSLTIQCQVDSQVTMMFWYRQQPGQSLTLIATANQGSEATYESGFVIDKFPISRPNLTFSTLTVSNMSPEDSSIYLCSATHNSGNTIYFGEGSWLTVV.

This sequence joins TRBV4-3 and TRBJ2-3, with TRBD2 identical over 10 bases. V dropped 1 base and J dropped 6; count of bases not matched to a gene: 7. Germline V gives CDR1 LGHNA, CDR2 YSLEER. This CDR3 comprises 16 residues. Here the CDR3 reads CASSQVSGGAYDTQYF. In nucleotides, the CDR3 is TGCGCCAGCAGCCAAGTGAGCGGGGGGGCCTACGATACGCAGTATTTT.

In this sample, this clone turned up once. The chain couples TRBV18 to TRBJ1-1; tentative D call: TRBD1 (5 bases). Germline assignment: CDR1 KGHSH and CDR2 LQKENI. Trimming took 2 bases from V and 1 from J, leaving 11 bases between them. CDR3 size: 15 residues. CDR3 nucleotides: TGTGCCAGCTCACCAGGGGGGATCCGGAACACTGAAGCTTTCTTT. Translation: CASSPGGIRNTEAFF.

The V gene is TRBV7-2, the J gene TRBJ2-3; no clear D. The CDR3 totals 13 residues. Looked up from germline, CDR1 is SGHTA and CDR2 is FQGNSA. The V gene lost 4 bases and the J gene lost 1 base, with 6 bases spanning the gap. The CDR3 sequence is CASSSSGTDTQYF. DNA of the CDR3: TGTGCCAGCAGCTCCAGCGGCACAGATACGCAGTATTTT.

The rearrangement links TRBV4-2 to TRBJ1-6; D possibly corresponds to TRBD1 (5 bases). The germline CDR1 and CDR2 sequences are LGHNA and YNFKEQ. The germline V and J ends were trimmed by 1 base and 10 bases, with 8 bases remaining between them. This CDR3 has 13 amino acids. Written as DNA, the CDR3 is TGTGCCAGCAGCCAAGTTAAGGGGTCACCCCTCCACTTT. It specifies CASSQVKGSPLHF.

The sample holds a few counts of this clone. V and J are TRBV5-1 and TRBJ2-5, with D tentatively TRBD1 (6 bases). Trimming removed 2 bases from V and 1 base from J, with 15 bases in between. The CDR3 sequence is 16 residues long. Germline lookup yields CDR1 SGHRS and CDR2 YFSETQ. CDR3: CASSFLGARSQETQYF. In nucleotides, the CDR3 is TGCGCCAGCAGCTTCTTGGGGGCTCGGTCCCAAGAGACCCAGTACTTC.

The V call is TRBV7-2, the J call TRBJ2-6; no reliable D call. Trimming removed 1 base at V and 0 bases at J, with 10 bases between. In germline, CDR1 is SGHTA, CDR2 FQGNSA. The CDR3 runs to 17 residues. CDR3 bases: TGTGCCAGCAGCTTAGTGAGAACAGTCTCTGGGGCCAACGTCCTGACTTTC. It codes for CASSLVRTVSGANVLTF.

J is TRBJ2-5 and V is TRBV20-1; weak D call: TRBD2 (5 bases). The CDR3 length is 11 residues. Germline lookup yields CDR1 DFQATT and CDR2 SNEGSKA (reference sequence). V shed 5 bases and J shed 5 bases, with 9 bases lying between them. The CDR3, as DNA: TGCAGTGCTCCCTCGGGGGAGACCCAGTACTTC. Translation: CSAPSGETQYF.

V gene TRBV7-9 combines with J gene TRBJ2-1; maybe TRBD2 (7 bases). The CDR3 is 15 amino acids. V dropped 5 bases and J dropped 6 bases, with 17 bases sitting between them. The V gene's germline CDR1 is SEHNR and CDR2 FQNEAQ (reference sequence). Written as DNA, the CDR3 is TGTGCCAGCAGCCCTGGGGGGGCTGAATCCAATGAGCAGTTCTTC. This translates into CASSPGGAESNEQFF.

The rearrangement joins TRBV29-1 to TRBJ2-3; 10 bases are shared with TRBD2. Germline values: CDR1 SQVTM, CDR2 ANQGSEA. The CDR3 extends over 15 amino acids. Trimming removed 3 bases from V and 1 base from J; junction bases left unmatched: 4. CDR3 in DNA: TGCAGCGTTGATAATAGCGGGGGGCGCACAGATACGCAGTATTTT. The encoded protein is CSVDNSGGRTDTQYF.

The chain has TRBV7-2 and TRBJ2-1; TRBD1 matches at 7 bases. Germline CDR1 reads SGHTA; CDR2 reads FQGNSA. The J segment lost 5 bases and the V segment lost 4 bases, leaving 11 bases of the junction unmatched. The CDR3 has 16 residues. The DNA of the CDR3 is TGTGCCAGCAGCTCACTGGGACAGAAAATGAACAATGAGCAGTTCTTC. Its protein is CASSSLGQKMNNEQFF.

The chain recombines TRBV27 with TRBJ1-1, with a weak D call TRBD1 (6 bases). The CDR3 has 18 amino acids. The germline CDR1 and CDR2 sequences are MNHEY and SMNVEV (reference sequence). Trimming took 5 bases from V and 0 from J, leaving 22 bases between them. Here the CDR3 reads CASSEKTGLLRMNTEAFF. The CDR3 nucleotides are TGTGCCAGCAGTGAAAAGACAGGACTACTACGAATGAACACTGAAGCTTTCTTT.

This clone turned up a few times. This chain joins TRBV6-5 and TRBJ2-3; maybe TRBD2 (5 bases). Germline V gene data show CDR1 as MNHEY and CDR2 as SVGAGI. This CDR3 contains 16 residues. V was pared by 4 bases and J by 0 bases, with 14 bases between. CDR3 coding DNA: TGTGCCAGCAGTTCTCCGATGAGCGGAAGCACAGATACGCAGTATTTT. It codes for CASSSPMSGSTDTQYF.

This rearrangement joins TRBV30 to TRBJ2-3; D gene uncertain. Germline CDR1 reads GTSNPN; CDR2 reads SVGIG (reference sequence). This CDR3 region has 12 residues. V dropped 4 bases and J dropped 4 bases, with 9 bases sitting between them. The CDR3 reads CAWTPASDTQYF. CDR3 in DNA: TGTGCCTGGACCCCAGCTTCAGATACGCAGTATTTT.